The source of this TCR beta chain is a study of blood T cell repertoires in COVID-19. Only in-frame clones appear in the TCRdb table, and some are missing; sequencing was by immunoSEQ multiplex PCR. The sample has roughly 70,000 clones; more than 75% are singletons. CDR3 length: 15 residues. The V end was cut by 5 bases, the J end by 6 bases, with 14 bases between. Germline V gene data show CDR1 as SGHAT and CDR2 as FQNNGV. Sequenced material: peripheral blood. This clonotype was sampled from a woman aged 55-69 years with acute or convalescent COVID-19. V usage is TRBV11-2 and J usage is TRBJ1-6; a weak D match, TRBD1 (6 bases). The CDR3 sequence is CASSRHRDTNSPLHF. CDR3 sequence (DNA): TGTGCCAGCAGCCGACACCGGGACACTAATTCACCCCTCCACTTT.